These 20 T cell receptor beta chains were all obtained from the same sample, sequenced in a study of cytomegalovirus exposure and HLA in healthy donors. The PCR employed 60 Vbeta primers together with 13 Jbeta primers. Clones were read by immunoSEQ multiplex PCR, and TCRdb kept only the in-frame ones, dropping some. In the table there are about 69,000 clones, 60% to 85% of which are singletons. The specimen was PBMCs. Receptor source: a man younger than 35 in good health and CMV-seronegative.

V and J are TRBV11-2 and TRBJ2-1; 8 positions match TRBD2. This CDR3 comprises 15 residues. CDR1 and CDR2 from the germline V gene are SGHAT and FQNNGV. The V gene end was trimmed by 5 bases and the J gene end by 6 bases; junction bases not matched to a gene: 9. The CDR3 bases are TGTGCCAGCAGCCCACCGATTGGGACTAGCAATGAGCAGTTCTTC. Translating it yields CASSPPIGTSNEQFF.

This chain uses TRBV4-1 with TRBJ2-1; TRBD2 agrees at 8 bases. The V and J ends lost 1 base and 8 bases, in that order; junction bases with no gene match: 7. Germline lookup yields CDR1 MGHRA and CDR2 YSYEKL. The length of the CDR3 is 15 residues. CDR3 residues: CASSQGSGDWYEQFF. The CDR3 region has the DNA TGCGCCAGCAGCCAAGGTAGCGGGGACTGGTATGAGCAGTTCTTC.

The J gene is TRBJ1-6, the V gene TRBV5-1; 10 bases line up with TRBD1. Germline V gene lookup returns CDR1 SGHRS and CDR2 YFSETQ. After removal of 4 bases from V and 10 bases from J, the junction contained 5 bases not matched to a gene. The CDR3 is made up of 14 amino acids. CDR3 region: CASSVTGGSSPLHF. CDR3 in DNA: TGCGCCAGCAGCGTGACAGGGGGCTCCTCACCCCTCCACTTT.

This clone was seen more than once but under ten times. This chain joins TRBV6-1 and TRBJ2-3, with TRBD1 identical over 7 bases. V lost 7 bases and J lost 5; bases outside the gene matches: 12. CDR1 MNHNS and CDR2 SASEGT come from the germline V gene. The CDR3 runs 15 residues. CDR3 residues: CASNQGTALIDTQYF. The CDR3, as DNA: TGTGCCAGCAATCAAGGGACAGCCTTGATAGATACGCAGTATTTT.

The chain combines TRBV6-1 with TRBJ2-7, with 7 bases identical to TRBD1. Germline CDR1 is MNHNS and CDR2 is SASEGT. This CDR3 has 15 amino acids. The CDR3 nucleotides read TGTGCCAACAGTGAAGTTGAGGGGGCGGATGGCGAGCAGTACGTC. Translated: CANSEVEGADGEQYV.

The chain is built from TRBV9 and TRBJ2-5; D remains ambiguous. V was clipped by 0 bases and J by 3 bases, with 6 bases between them. Germline loops: CDR1 SGDLS, CDR2 YYNGEE. This CDR3 is built from 13 residues. The CDR3 DNA follows: TGTGCCAGCAGCGTAGGAGTCGAAGAGACCCAGTACTTC. It is translated as CASSVGVEETQYF. Supplemented by reference TRBV9 and TRBJ2-5, the full variable domain reads DSGVTQTPKHLITATGQRVTLRCSPRSGDLSVYWYQQSLDQGLQFLIQYYNGEERAKGNILERFSAQQFPDLHSELNLSSLELGDSALYFCASSVGVEETQYFGPGTRLLVL.

This clone was picked up a small number of times. This chain joins TRBV19 and TRBJ1-2; D is unclear. This CDR3 is 13 amino acids long. Trimming pared 7 bases from V and 4 bases from J, leaving 13 bases between. Germline CDR1 LNHDA, CDR2 SQIVND (reference sequence). CDR3 loop: CASTLGLIYGYTF. Here the CDR3 DNA reads TGTGCCAGTACCCTGGGCCTGATCTATGGCTACACCTTC.

The chain carries TRBV19 and TRBJ1-5; TRBD1 aligns across 12 bases. This CDR3 spans 17 amino acids. CDR1 LNHDA and CDR2 SQIVND come from the germline V gene (reference sequence). V was pared by 7 bases and J by 2 bases, with 9 bases of the junction left unmatched. The CDR3 DNA follows: TGTGCCAGTAAGGGGGACAGGGGGCGATCAGGCAATCAGCCCCAGCATTTT. Protein: CASKGDRGRSGNQPQHF.

CDR3 amino acids: CASSWDSSSTDTQYF. The CDR3 nucleotides are TGTGCCAGTAGTTGGGACTCCTCTAGCACAGATACGCAGTATTTT. The chain joins TRBV19 to TRBJ2-3; the D gene is possibly TRBD2 (6 bases). This CDR3 is 15 amino acids long. The germline gives CDR1 LNHDA, CDR2 SQIVND (reference sequence). V was shortened by 5 bases and J by 0 bases, with 12 bases between the two germline ends. The complete variable domain, with remaining parts taken from reference TRBV19 and TRBJ2-3, reads DGGITQSPKYLFRKEGQNVTLSCEQNLNHDAMYWYRQDPGQGLRLIYYSQIVNDFQKGDIAEGYSVSREKKESFPLTVTSAQKNPTAFYLCASSWDSSSTDTQYFGPGTRLTVL.

The rearrangement uses TRBV10-3 and TRBJ1-2, with 7 positions matching TRBD1. The V segment lost 1 base and the J segment 2 bases; nucleotides outside the gene matches: 7. The CDR3 is 16 residues long. The germline CDR1 and CDR2 sequences are ENHRY and SYGVKD. CDR3 DNA sequence: TGTGCCATCAGTGAGTTGGGCGGCAGGGGGAACTATGGCTACACCTTC. Its translation: CAISELGGRGNYGYTF.

The chain carries TRBV9 and TRBJ1-6; the match to TRBD1 covers 7 bases. This CDR3 is built from 15 residues. Trimming cost V 2 bases and J 6 bases; bases outside gene matches: 5. Germline values: CDR1 SGDLS, CDR2 YYNGEE. This chain's CDR3 is CASSVSPGGNSPLHF. The CDR3 DNA is TGTGCCAGCAGCGTCTCACCAGGGGGTAATTCACCCCTCCACTTT.

The V and J genes are TRBV30 and TRBJ2-5; D is uncertain. Trimming removed 2 bases from V and 2 bases from J, with 6 bases in between. The CDR3 totals 12 residues. Germline loops: CDR1 GTSNPN, CDR2 SVGIG (reference sequence). The CDR3 is CAWSQRQETQYF. CDR3 bases: TGTGCCTGGAGTCAGAGGCAAGAGACCCAGTACTTC.

The chain recombines TRBV18 with TRBJ2-7; possibly TRBD1 for D (5 bases). Germline values: CDR1 KGHSH, CDR2 LQKENI. This CDR3 has 14 residues. The V end lost 2 bases, the J end lost 1 base, and 9 bases lay between the germline ends. CDR3 amino acids: CASSPNRQSYEQYF. In nucleotides, the CDR3 is TGTGCCAGCTCACCAAATCGACAGTCCTACGAGCAGTACTTC.

V usage is TRBV28 and J usage is TRBJ1-2; 9 bases are shared with TRBD1. The CDR3 has 13 amino acids. Germline values: CDR1 MDHEN, CDR2 SYDVKM. After removal of 4 bases from V and 8 bases from J, the junction contained 5 bases not matched to a gene. The CDR3 DNA sequence: TGTGCCAGCAGTTCTACAGGGGGCGTCGGCTACACCTTC. Its translation is CASSSTGGVGYTF.

The V and J genes are TRBV7-9 and TRBJ1-1; TRBD1 aligns across 8 bases. Trimming removed 5 bases from V and 8 bases from J; junction bases left unmatched: 4. Germline CDR1 is SEHNR and CDR2 is FQNEAQ (reference sequence). The CDR3 length is 12 residues. This CDR3 is CASSIRTGEAFF. The CDR3 nucleotides are TGTGCCAGCAGCATACGGACAGGGGAAGCTTTCTTT. Based on the CDR3 plus reference TRBV7-9 and TRBJ1-1, the full variable domain is DTGVSQNPRHKITKRGQNVTFRCDPISEHNRLYWYRQTLGQGPEFLTYFQNEAQLEKSRLLSDRFSAERPKGSFSTLEIQRTEQGDSAMYLCASSIRTGEAFFGQGTRLTVV.

This clone turned up a few times. The V and J genes are TRBV28 and TRBJ2-7; D may be TRBD1 (6 bases). The ends were cut back, 5 bases at V and 3 bases at J, with 17 bases in the middle. This CDR3 is 15 amino acids long. CDR1 MDHEN and CDR2 SYDVKM come from the germline V gene. CDR3 residues: CASSRRQVPIYEQYF. The CDR3 DNA is TGTGCCAGCAGTAGGAGACAGGTGCCCATCTACGAGCAGTACTTC.

The rearrangement joins TRBV19 to TRBJ2-2; 7 bases align to TRBD2. V shed 7 bases and J 3 bases; nucleotides not matched to a gene: 5. Germline V gene data show CDR1 as LNHDA and CDR2 as SQIVND (reference sequence). The CDR3 is made up of 14 amino acids. The CDR3 nucleotides read TGTGCCAGTAAGGCTGGGAGGGACACCGGGGAGCTGTTTTTT. It encodes CASKAGRDTGELFF.

The chain uses TRBV6-1 and TRBJ2-7, with a possible D match to TRBD2 (6 bases). CDR1 and CDR2 from the germline V gene are MNHNS and SASEGT. The CDR3 totals 12 residues. The V end was cut by 4 bases, the J end by 4 bases, with 8 bases between. The CDR3: CASSGGTYEQYF. The DNA for the CDR3 is TGTGCCAGCAGTGGCGGGACTTACGAGCAGTACTTC.

This sequence joins TRBV4-2 and TRBJ2-1; tentative D call: TRBD1 (5 bases). This CDR3 has 16 amino acids. The germline V and J ends were trimmed by 0 bases and 3 bases, with 12 bases remaining between them. Germline V lookup: CDR1 LGHNA, CDR2 YNFKEQ. CDR3 amino acids: CASSQEGPRGYNEQFF. The CDR3 bases are TGTGCCAGCAGCCAAGAGGGGCCTAGGGGCTACAATGAGCAGTTCTTC.

The V call is TRBV15, the J call TRBJ2-3, with TRBD2 as a possible D gene (7 bases). The CDR3 spans 16 residues. Germline CDR1 and CDR2: LNHNV and YYDKDF (reference sequence). The germline V and J ends were trimmed by 3 bases and 1 base, with 14 bases remaining between them. The CDR3 DNA reads TGTGCCACCAGCAGCCTTCGGGGGGCGGGCACAGATACGCAGTATTTT. Translated: CATSSLRGAGTDTQYF.